The sequence of this T cell receptor (beta chain) was determined in a study of CD8+ T cells in alopecia areata. Overall study context: Recipient mice, roughly 7-11-week-old female C3H/HeJ animals, received skin from roughly 6-13-month-old C3H/HeJ graft donors with spontaneous alopecia.

The study sorted pooled cutaneous lymph node cells by CD4, CD8alpha, NKG2D, NKG2ACE and other markers. To note about this clone: Germline and genes here are mouse. The read terminates 4 residues ahead of where the CDR3 ends, so the germline J gene completes it.

Sequencing used cDNA as its template, made by extracting RNA and reverse transcribing it. The method was immunoSEQ multiplex PCR; TCRdb's version includes in-frame clones alone and lacks a portion of them. The profile covers over 250,000 clones, none occurring a single time. Germline CDR1 and CDR2: NSHNY and SYGAGN. This CDR3 has 15 amino acids. The V gene end was trimmed by 4 bases and the J gene end by 2 bases; junction bases not matched to a gene: 3. Sequencing was carried out using CD4+ T cells sorted from a lymph node. The receptor's source is a C3H/HeJ mouse with alopecia areata. Mice of this strain are of MHC haplotype H2-k. The chain joins TRBV13-1 to TRBJ2-1; 10 nucleotides agree with TRBD2. The CDR3 DNA, read in part, is TGTGCCAGCAGTCGGGACTGGGGTGACTATGCT. This translates into CASSRDWGDYA. The full CDR3 protein reads CASSRDWGDYAEQFF.